Each of the 27 T cell receptor beta chains below was sequenced from the same sample in a study of post-analysis software for immune sequencing data. Included in the TCR beta cDNA libraries were unique molecular identifiers. TCRdb re-called the PCR reads with MiXCR, one entry per CDR3 protein. The repertoire holds about 540,000 distinct CDR3 sequences, with 30% to 40% as singletons. Points from the study as a whole: Patients showed TRBV5-6, TRBV5-1 and TRBV20-1 among roughly 5 TRBV segments more frequent than in controls.

No antigens are known for them. Sequences were obtained from blood. These receptors all come from a girl under 18 with multiple sclerosis.

This clonotype occurred a few times. The chain has TRBV18 and TRBJ1-6; maybe TRBD1 (6 bases). V lost 3 bases to trimming and J lost 3 bases, with 12 bases between them. Germline V gives CDR1 KGHSH, CDR2 LQKENI. The length of the CDR3 is 16 residues. The CDR3 is CASSPDSDYYNSPLHF. The CDR3 DNA reads TGTGCCAGCTCACCGGACAGCGACTACTATAATTCACCCCTCCACTTT.

This clonotype was recorded a few times. The chain couples TRBV7-8 to TRBJ2-3, with D tentatively TRBD1 (6 bases). CDR3 length: 13 residues. Germline CDR1 is SGHVS and CDR2 is FQNEAQ. V lost 7 bases and J 4 bases, leaving 12 bases between the germline ends. Here the CDR3 DNA reads TGTGCCAGCACCATCAGGGGACCAGATACGCAGTATTTT. It yields the protein CASTIRGPDTQYF. Looking up the rest from reference TRBV7-8 and TRBJ2-3 gives the full variable domain: GAGVSQSPRYKVAKRGQDVALRCDPISGHVSLFWYQQALGQGPEFLTYFQNEAQLDKSGLPSDRFFAERPEGSVSTLKIQRTQQEDSAVYLCASTIRGPDTQYFGPGTRLTVL.

In its sample, this clonotype was seen a few times. The rearrangement links TRBV10-3 to TRBJ1-1, with D tentatively TRBD1 (5 bases). Germline assignment: CDR1 ENHRY and CDR2 SYGVKD. Trimming took 7 bases from V and 5 from J, leaving 14 bases between them. This CDR3 has 13 residues. The CDR3 DNA sequence: TGTGCCATCACCAAATCCAAGGGGACTGAAGCTTTCTTT. Translating gives CAITKSKGTEAFF.

The chain combines TRBV7-3 with TRBJ2-1; a weak D match, TRBD1 (5 bases). The CDR3 spans 19 residues. Trimming took 5 bases from V and 0 from J, leaving 23 bases between them. CDR1 and CDR2 (germline): SGHTA, FQGTGA. CDR3 protein: CASSPGSALVPSSYNEQFF. The CDR3, as DNA: TGTGCCAGCAGCCCAGGGTCGGCCTTAGTGCCTAGCTCCTACAATGAGCAGTTCTTC.

The chain couples TRBV6-1 to TRBJ2-7; D call uncertain. The germline CDR1 and CDR2 sequences are MNHNS and SASEGT. This CDR3 has 12 residues. Trimming left V 4 bases short and J 2 bases short, with 6 bases between. The CDR3 DNA reads as TGTGCCAGCAGTGCCGGTCCCTACGAGCAGTACTTC. Translation gives CASSAGPYEQYF.

This CDR3 is CASSGGGLNQPQHF. CDR3 in DNA: TGTGCCAGCAGCGGCGGAGGGCTCAATCAGCCCCAGCATTTT. This chain links TRBV7-6 with TRBJ1-5; D ambiguous. V was clipped by 5 bases and J by 3 bases, with 11 bases between them. The CDR3 has 14 amino acids. Germline-derived CDR1 and CDR2 are SGHVS and FNYEAQ.

With regard to this clonotype: The junction departs from the called germline gene at one end, perhaps through a read error. This sequence joins TRBV12-3 or TRBV12-4 and TRBJ1-2; 8 bases match TRBD1. This CDR3 spans 16 amino acids. CDR3: CASSLAGQEPNYDYTF. The CDR3 nucleotides read TGTGCCAGCAGTTTAGCGGGACAGGAACCAAACTATGACTACACCTTC.

There are a few counts of this clonotype. This chain connects TRBV5-4 to TRBJ2-1; D may be TRBD2 (5 bases). Germline V lookup: CDR1 SGHNT, CDR2 YYREEE (reference sequence). The CDR3 extends over 14 amino acids. V was shortened by 0 bases and J by 8 bases, with 12 bases between the two germline ends. CDR3 sequence (DNA): TGTGCCAGCAGCTTGGCAGCTAGCAGCCATGAGCAGTTCTTC. Its translation is CASSLAASSHEQFF.

This clonotype has just a few counts. V usage is TRBV5-1 and J usage is TRBJ2-3, with 7 bases that match TRBD2. The trim removed 0 bases at V and 4 bases at J, leaving 5 bases unmatched. This CDR3 has 15 amino acids. From germline, CDR1 is SGHRS and CDR2 YFSETQ. In DNA, the CDR3 is TGCGCCAGCAGCTTGGCGGCTAGCGGAGCAGATACGCAGTATTTT. Protein: CASSLAASGADTQYF.

In regard to this clonotype: A junction boundary mismatches the germline segment, possibly from a read error. The rearrangement joins TRBV20-1 to TRBJ2-3; D gene unclear. There are 12 residues in the CDR3. Germline V CDR1 and CDR2: DFQATT, SNEGSKA (reference sequence). The CDR3 sequence is CSARGSSLILNF. In nucleotides, the CDR3 is TGCAGTGCTAGAGGAAGCAGCCTAATCCTTAATTTT.

The chain joins TRBV27 to TRBJ2-7; TRBD2 is a possible D gene (7 bases). CDR3 length: 15 amino acids. Trimming took 7 bases from V and 3 from J, leaving 19 bases between them. Germline V gene lookup returns CDR1 MNHEY and CDR2 SMNVEV (reference sequence). As DNA, the CDR3 is TGTGCCAGCAATTCCACCCACAGGGAGGGCTACGAGCAGTACTTC. The encoded protein is CASNSTHREGYEQYF.

The rearrangement links TRBV27 to TRBJ1-2, with 8 bases lining up with TRBD1. V trimming: 6 bases; J trimming: 4 bases; junction bases outside the gene matches: 16. Germline V gene sequence: CDR1 MNHEY, CDR2 SMNVEV (reference sequence). The length of the CDR3 is 17 residues. CDR3 coding DNA: TGTGCCAGCAGCGACTGGACAGGGACCGGTTTAGGCTATGGCTACACCTTC. Encoded protein: CASSDWTGTGLGYGYTF.

The chain couples TRBV20-1 to TRBJ1-5, with D unclear. The CDR3 loop spans 11 amino acids. Germline V CDR1 and CDR2: DFQATT, SNEGSKA (reference sequence). The germline V and J ends were trimmed by 4 bases and 4 bases, with 5 bases remaining between them. CDR3 residues: CSATRNQPQHF. As DNA, the CDR3 is TGCAGTGCTACTCGTAATCAGCCCCAGCATTTT.

This clonotype was detected a few times. V usage is TRBV6-1 and J usage is TRBJ1-2; D uncertain. The CDR3 has 14 amino acids. The germline V and J ends were trimmed by 6 bases and 8 bases, with 19 bases remaining between them. Per germline, CDR1 MNHNS and CDR2 SASEGT. The CDR3: CASSKTPPLEGYTF. The DNA of the CDR3 is TGTGCCAGCAGCAAAACCCCCCCTCTTGAGGGCTACACCTTC.

The V call is TRBV29-1, the J call TRBJ2-5; D gene unclear. V was trimmed by 5 bases and J by 2 bases, leaving 3 bases between them. The CDR3 length is 10 residues. CDR1 is SQVTM, CDR2 ANQGSEA, per germline. The CDR3 DNA follows: TGCAGCGTTATACAAGAGACCCAGTACTTC. This encodes CSVIQETQYF.

This clonotype was recorded a few times. The V call is TRBV12-3 or TRBV12-4, the J call TRBJ2-1; maybe TRBD2 (6 bases). Trimming cost V 5 bases and J 2 bases, with 19 bases left between them. This CDR3 region has 17 residues. The CDR3, as DNA: TGTGCCAGCAGTGCACATGGGCGGGGCGGTCCCTACAATGAGCAGTTCTTC. Its protein is CASSAHGRGGPYNEQFF.

V usage is TRBV5-6 and J usage is TRBJ2-5; 9 bases match TRBD1. CDR1 is SGHDT and CDR2 is YYEEEE in the germline V gene. The CDR3 runs 15 residues. The junction had 7 bases not matched to a gene; V was cut back by 4 bases and J by 3 bases. DNA for the CDR3: TGTGCCAGCAGCACCGTCGGGACAGGGAAAGAGACCCAGTACTTC. It yields the protein CASSTVGTGKETQYF. The entire variable domain, with the rest obtained from reference TRBV5-6 and TRBJ2-5, is as follows: DAGVTQSPTHLIKTRGQQVTLRCSPKSGHDTVSWYQQALGQGPQFIFQYYEEEERQRGNFPDRFSGHQFPNYSSELNVNALLLGDSALYLCASSTVGTGKETQYFGPGTRLLVL.

The V and J genes are TRBV2 and TRBJ2-3, with D hard to call. CDR1 SNHLY and CDR2 FYNNEI come from the germline V gene. The CDR3 consists of 14 residues. The V end was cut by 3 bases, the J end by 0 bases, with 7 bases between. Here the CDR3 DNA reads TGTGCCAGCAGTGAGGTCGGCAGCACAGATACGCAGTATTTT. Amino acid sequence: CASSEVGSTDTQYF.

This clonotype turned up a few times. V is TRBV7-2 and J is TRBJ2-1; TRBD1 aligns across 8 bases. Trimming cost V 2 bases and J 8 bases; bases outside gene matches: 11. Germline CDR1 and CDR2: SGHTA and FQGNSA. The CDR3 consists of 16 residues. The CDR3 DNA reads as TGTGCCAGCAGCTTAAGGACGGCAGGGGGCATCGATGAGCAGTTCTTC. Protein: CASSLRTAGGIDEQFF.

This clonotype has just a few counts. This chain uses TRBV15 with TRBJ2-5, with a possible D match to TRBD2 (6 bases). This CDR3 has 13 residues. Germline lookup yields CDR1 LNHNV and CDR2 YYDKDF (reference sequence). V lost 5 bases and J lost 6, with 13 bases in between. The CDR3 DNA reads as TGTGCCACCAGCCGGAGGGGCATCCAGACCCAGTACTTC. Translated: CATSRRGIQTQYF.

V is TRBV6-5 and J is TRBJ1-5, with no clear D. Trimming removed 5 bases from V and 9 bases from J, with 14 bases in between. The CDR3 consists of 13 residues. The germline V gene has CDR1 MNHEY and CDR2 SVGAGI. The CDR3 region is CASSHKKSRPQHF. In nucleotides, the CDR3 is TGTGCCAGCAGTCATAAAAAAAGCAGGCCCCAGCATTTT.

This clonotype was found a few times. The V call is TRBV24-1, the J call TRBJ2-6; 8 bases map to TRBD1. V was pared by 8 bases and J by 3 bases, with 5 bases of the junction left unmatched. CDR3 length: 15 residues. Germline CDR1 and CDR2: KGHDR and SFDVKD. The CDR3 region is CATNQGAHGANVLTF. The CDR3 nucleotides read TGTGCCACCAATCAGGGGGCGCATGGGGCCAACGTCCTGACTTTC.

The chain links TRBV9 to TRBJ2-1, with a tentative D call TRBD2 (6 bases). Germline V gene sequence: CDR1 SGDLS, CDR2 YYNGEE. The CDR3 extends over 15 amino acids. Trimming cost V 4 bases and J 0 bases, with 11 bases left between them. This CDR3 is CASSSVGGSYNEQFF. In nucleotides, the CDR3 is TGTGCCAGCAGCTCCGTGGGGGGCTCCTACAATGAGCAGTTCTTC.

This sequence joins TRBV5-1 and TRBJ1-2; possible D gene TRBD1, 5 bases. The germline gives CDR1 SGHRS, CDR2 YFSETQ. V lost 0 bases to trimming and J lost 7 bases, with 19 bases between them. This CDR3 region has 16 residues. CDR3 nucleotides: TGCGCCAGCAGCTTGGCGGGGACCCTCCTTGGGAGTGGCTACACCTTC. Translating gives CASSLAGTLLGSGYTF.

This clonotype was counted between two and nine times. The chain recombines TRBV29-1 with TRBJ1-1; D unresolved. CDR3 length: 13 residues. Trimming took 4 bases from V and 0 from J, leaving 9 bases between them. Germline values: CDR1 SQVTM, CDR2 ANQGSEA. CDR3 in amino acids: CSVGTVLNTEAFF. The CDR3 nucleotides are TGCAGCGTTGGCACTGTGCTGAACACTGAAGCTTTCTTT.

The genes are TRBV3-1 and TRBJ2-3; 13 bases fit TRBD2. V lost 3 bases and J lost 2; bases outside the gene matches: 5. The germline gives CDR1 LGHDT, CDR2 YNNKEL (reference sequence). The CDR3 length is 17 residues. The CDR3 region is CASSQLGLAGPTDTQYF. CDR3 in DNA: TGTGCCAGCAGCCAGCTGGGACTAGCGGGGCCCACAGATACGCAGTATTTT.

This chain joins TRBV24-1 and TRBJ2-3; 12 bases map to TRBD2. V shed 12 bases and J 3 bases; nucleotides not matched to a gene: 6. Germline CDR1 KGHDR, CDR2 SFDVKD. The CDR3 extends over 14 amino acids. CDR3 sequence reads: CAVGGTSGTDTQYF. In nucleotides, the CDR3 is TGTGCCGTAGGAGGGACTAGCGGGACAGATACGCAGTATTTT.